Reported below is one TCR beta chain. The specificity of this receptor is unknown. No much larger clone is present one base from it, and per-base qualities are unavailable. From its cysteine to its phenylalanine, the CDR3 spans 16 amino acids. Of all the DNA, just the CDR3 is kept, 48 bases in frame from base 1. Sequences GTSNPN (CDR1) and SVGIG (CDR2) are obtained from the germline V gene (reference sequence). The V end loses 0 bases and the J end loses 2 bases, and a stretch of 15 bases separates them. The donors were healthy, HIV-negative adults with no recently reported acute infections or vaccinations. All donors were Caucasian adults living in Nashville, Tennessee, USA. CD4+ T cells were enriched through magnetic negative selection, after which naive cells were positively selected on CD45RA and the remaining negative fraction served as the memory subset. Blood was obtained by leukapheresis, after which PBMCs were separated by Ficoll-Histopaque density gradient centrifugation and cryopreserved in liquid nitrogen vapor phase. Analytical flow cytometry was used to check the purity and quantity of every magnetically sorted T cell population. From each sorted fraction, genomic DNA was isolated and quantified by UV absorbance on a Nanodrop 2000c.

The record originates from a study of shared clonotypes between healthy human individuals (dated by TCRdb to 2019 to 2021). About the study as a whole: The cohort comprised two women and three men aged 18 to 49 years. Blood TCR repertoires of a handful of healthy adults were deeply sequenced to estimate repertoire size and the extent of clonotype sharing between individuals. Between about 0.94 and 10 billion PBMCs per donor were obtained by leukapheresis. For each donor, three plates each were used for CD4 naive and CD4 memory, two plates were used for CD8 naive, and one plate was used for CD8 memory. Different laboratories and diverse techniques were used to prepare libraries and sequence TCR repertoires, to increase sequencing depth and limit assay-specific biases.

TCR CDR3 regions were amplified from genomic DNA by multiplex PCR using the deep immunoSEQ assay. Extracted genomic DNA from each cell subset was spread evenly across all wells of several immunoSEQ 96-well plates, with each plate serving as a replicate. For sorted subsets, each replicate PCR was loaded with approximately 200 ng genomic DNA, equivalent to about 33,000 T cell genomes. The purified libraries were quantified using a Qubit 3.0 fluorometer, sized with a Bioanalyzer 2100, and then quantified again using the KAPA Library Quantification kit. Every immunoSEQ 96-well plate was sequenced on a separate single-read 150-cycle Illumina NextSeq 550 flow cell. Regarding the original processing steps: The immunoSEQ output contained only junctional sequences without quality scores, so filtering could not match that applied to full-length reads. To assign V/J genes and CDR3, sequences were annotated using PyIR, a Python wrapper for IgBLAST v1.9, with IMGT germline references. Reads were removed for weak V/J assignments (E-value above 1e-6), missing CDR3, stop codons, out-of-frame junctions, or ambiguous translated residues. V3J clonotypes were defined by identical inferred V gene, J gene, and CDR3 amino acid sequence. Percentage overlap between repertoires was computed as shared unique clonotypes divided by the size of the smaller repertoire. Repertoire richness was assessed with RTK rarefaction, the Chao1 estimator, and Recon v2.1 estimates of unobserved clonotypes. Generation probabilities for all TCRbeta clonotypes obtained by the gDNA method from a handful of donors were computed using OLGA. TCRdb mirrors the immuneACCESS table, restricted to in-frame sequences. Some clones are absent from its copies; in checked studies, under half trace to an unresolved V gene, and the reason for the others is unknown. Clone size and the V and J calls come from that table; the DNA yielded D and trimming. This sample lists more than 400,000 clones; 95% to 96% were detected once. In total, the top ten clones hold around 0.067% of the sample.

What the study reported, not specific to this receptor: Larger estimated clonotype richness was generally found for naive subsets than for memory subsets. Only blood was sampled, and tissue TCR repertoires likely differ from those in blood. The genetic and exposure-history diversity represented was limited by the small number of donors. Across a few donors, about 4.5% of naive CD4, roughly 3.5% of naive CD8, approximately 2.5% of memory CD4, and about 0.4% of memory CD8 clonotypes were shared. Compared with non-shared clonotypes, the clonotypes found in all four sorted-subset donors had higher generation probabilities. Pairwise subsampling led to the expectation that sequencing depth would affect the degree of clonotype sharing among donors. Incomplete sequencing was indicated by rarefaction of sorted-subset datasets, despite the large sequencing depth.

This sequence uses TRBV30 and TRBJ2-3, with TRBD2 as a weak D call on 6 bases. The clonotype originates from a woman in her 30s in good health. The sequenced sample consisted of naive CD4+ T cells sorted from blood. According to the study, the label for this sample's cell subset or site signals: CD45RA+ positively selected. The bases read TGTGCCTGGAGTGTCGCGGGACGCAGAAACACAGATACGCAGTATTTT. Protein translation: CAWSVAGRRNTDTQYF. The CDR3, completed at both ends by the reference TRBV30 and TRBJ2-3 genes, gives the full variable domain SQTIHQWPATLVQPVGSPLSLECTVEGTSNPNLYWYRQAAGRGLQLLFYSVGIGQISSEVPQNLSASRPQDRQFILSSKKLLLSDSGFYLCAWSVAGRRNTDTQYFGPGTRLTVL.